This T cell receptor (beta chain) originates from a study of CD8+ T cells in alopecia areata. CDR3 length: 18 residues. V was clipped by 1 base and J by 2 bases; unmatched bases: 8. CDR1 is SGHDT and CDR2 is YYEEEE in the germline V gene. Study-wide results and limits: Tofacitinib produced a significant decrease in scalp clonality and in expanded CD8+ clones among the top 100.

As for this clone: What it binds is not known.

The treatment: oral pan-JAK inhibitor, 5-10 mg twice daily. Sequencing relied on a cDNA template that was reverse transcribed from extracted RNA. Repertoires were generated with immunoSEQ multiplex PCR, while TCRdb's copy carries only in-frame clones and drops some. The profile covers fewer than 250,000 clones, with around two fifths appearing a single time and about 2.6% taken by the ten largest. The TCR was taken from a human donor with alopecia areata. The chain employs TRBV5-6 and TRBJ2-6; 8 bases match TRBD1. The source was CD4+ T cells sorted from blood, collected at approximately week 36, from a patient treated with tofacitinib. The CDR3 spells CASSLPRGHNPGANVLTF. In DNA, the CDR3 is TGTGCCAGCAGCTTGCCCAGGGGGCATAATCCTGGGGCCAACGTCCTGACTTTC.